The 12 T cell receptor beta chains reported below all come from one sample, sequenced in a study of identical twins. From the 5' RACE reads, TCRdb called clonotypes with MiXCR, one entry per CDR3 protein. The sample carries roughly 720,000 distinct CDR3 sequences, 15% to 20% recorded once. These data were also filed under a second study, of T cells expressing NK-cell markers.

Sample: PBMCs. The receptor source for this set is a young woman in good health.

The chain carries TRBV7-2 and TRBJ2-1, with D maybe TRBD2 (5 bases). Trimming shortened V by 5 bases and J by 8 bases, and 13 bases separated the two germline ends. CDR1 is SGHTA and CDR2 is FQGNSA in the germline V gene. This CDR3 spans 13 amino acids. Here the CDR3 reads CASSPFTRYEQFF. CDR3 sequence (DNA): TGTGCCAGCAGCCCCTTCACTAGATATGAGCAGTTCTTC.

The chain is built from TRBV18 and TRBJ1-1, with D unresolved. Germline CDR1 and CDR2: KGHSH and LQKENI. The CDR3 runs to 15 residues. V gave up 6 bases and J gave up 0 bases, with 14 bases separating them. The CDR3 DNA reads TGTGCCAGCTCCCAAGACGGCCTCATGAACACTGAAGCTTTCTTT. Its translation is CASSQDGLMNTEAFF.

The V and J genes are TRBV29-1 and TRBJ2-7; a possible D gene is TRBD2 (6 bases). Per the germline V gene, CDR1 is SQVTM and CDR2 is ANQGSEA. This CDR3 spans 13 amino acids. Trimming took 8 bases from V and 0 from J, leaving 14 bases between them. This CDR3 reads CSIRGALSYEQYF. For the CDR3, the DNA is TGCAGCATTCGCGGGGCCCTCTCCTACGAGCAGTACTTC.

The V and J genes are TRBV12-5 and TRBJ1-3; 7 nucleotides agree with TRBD1. The length of the CDR3 is 18 residues. The junction had 10 bases not matched to a gene; V was cut back by 2 bases and J by 0 bases. Germline-derived CDR1 and CDR2 are LGHNT and FRNRAP. For the CDR3, the DNA is TGTGCTAGTGGTTTGAGCCGGGACAGCCTTAGCTCTGGAAACACCATATATTTT. Translated: CASGLSRDSLSSGNTIYF.

The rearrangement uses TRBV7-9 and TRBJ2-2, with 9 positions matching TRBD2. The CDR3 loop spans 15 amino acids. Germline V gene sequence: CDR1 SEHNR, CDR2 FQNEAQ (reference sequence). V was clipped by 5 bases and J by 1 base; unmatched bases: 2. The CDR3, as DNA: TGTGCCAGCAGCCCGACTAGCGGGAACACCGGGGAGCTGTTTTTT. Translation: CASSPTSGNTGELFF.

In this sample, this clonotype turned up a few times. A clone one base away is much larger, so this may be a read error. J is TRBJ1-5 and V is TRBV6-5; D not resolved. CDR3 length: 13 residues. CDR1 MNHEY and CDR2 SVGAGI come from the germline V gene. Trimming pared 0 bases from V and 3 bases from J, leaving 3 bases between. The CDR3 loop reads CASSYSVNQPQHF. CDR3 in DNA: TGTGCCAGCAGTTACTCGGTCAATCAGCCCCAGCATTTT.

This clonotype was counted ten times or more. The gene calls are TRBV12-3 or TRBV12-4 and TRBJ1-1, with D perhaps matching TRBD1 (5 bases). V shed 3 bases and J shed 1 base, with 9 bases lying between them. CDR3 length: 14 residues. The CDR3 DNA sequence: TGTGCCAGCAGTTTGGGAGGGGCGAACACTGAAGCTTTCTTT. This gives the protein CASSLGGANTEAFF.

V is TRBV7-6 and J is TRBJ2-3; D is uncertain. The germline CDR1 and CDR2 sequences are SGHVS and FNYEAQ. The CDR3 runs to 14 residues. V was pared by 5 bases and J by 4 bases, with 13 bases between. The CDR3 loop is CASSPGLPSDTQYF. The CDR3 nucleotides are TGTGCCAGCAGCCCTGGGCTGCCGTCAGATACGCAGTATTTT.

In its sample, this clonotype was seen a few times. The chain joins TRBV20-1 to TRBJ2-7; tentative D call: TRBD2 (5 bases). The CDR3 has 13 residues. The ends were cut back, 5 bases at V and 2 bases at J, with 13 bases in the middle. Germline assignment: CDR1 DFQATT and CDR2 SNEGSKA (reference sequence). The CDR3 spells CSAANGKTYEQYF. In nucleotides, the CDR3 is TGCAGTGCTGCGAACGGGAAAACCTACGAGCAGTACTTC.

The chain employs TRBV20-1 and TRBJ2-6; 7 bases fit TRBD1. The trim removed 3 bases at V and 2 bases at J, leaving 4 bases unmatched. The CDR3 spans 15 residues. Germline V gives CDR1 DFQATT, CDR2 SNEGSKA (reference sequence). The CDR3 loop is CSASSQGTGANVLTF. CDR3 bases: TGCAGTGCTAGTTCACAGGGGACTGGGGCCAACGTCCTGACTTTC.

The genes are TRBV5-1 and TRBJ2-5; TRBD1 agrees at 7 bases. Germline V gene data show CDR1 as SGHRS and CDR2 as YFSETQ. The CDR3 contains 15 residues. J gave up 5 bases and V 3 bases, and 10 bases lay outside the gene matches. The CDR3 sequence: CASSWTPGQLETQYF. For the CDR3, the DNA is TGCGCCAGCAGCTGGACTCCGGGACAGTTGGAGACCCAGTACTTC.

This chain uses TRBV6-1 with TRBJ2-2, with 7 positions matching TRBD1. The CDR3 has 14 amino acids. Germline CDR1 is MNHNS and CDR2 is SASEGT. Trimming took 2 bases from V and 6 from J; bases not matched to a gene: 3. The CDR3 region has the DNA TGTGCCAGCAGTGAACAAGGGGGCTCCGGGGAGCTGTTTTTT. It codes for CASSEQGGSGELFF.